The 5 T cell receptor beta chains below come from one sample, sequenced in a study of OX40 agonist ivuxolimab in advanced cancers. Library construction relied on the immunoSEQ multiplex PCR assay. What TCRdb holds here is the immuneACCESS table cut down to in-frame rearrangements. Part of the clones is not present; checked against another copy, under half of the missing clones reflect an unresolved V gene, and the others are unexplained. The sample has tens of thousands of clones on record, 70% to 80% of them singletons. About 11% of the sample is held by the ten biggest clonotypes. Sequences were derived from CD4+ or CD8+ T cells sorted from blood, sampled in a trial of the OX40 agonist ivuxolimab. The receptor set was obtained from an adult with an advanced solid tumor such as melanoma, head and neck, liver or kidney cancer.

The V gene is TRBV19, the J gene TRBJ2-5; D call uncertain. Trimming stripped 9 bases from V and 0 bases from J, with 11 bases between. This CDR3 region has 13 residues. Per the germline V gene, CDR1 is LNHDA and CDR2 is SQIVND (reference sequence). The CDR3 is CASRPGHQETQYF. The CDR3 nucleotides are TGTGCCAGCCGCCCCGGACACCAAGAGACCCAGTACTTC.

V gene TRBV28 combines with J gene TRBJ2-1; TRBD1 agrees at 8 bases. V trimming: 6 bases; J trimming: 0 bases; junction bases outside the gene matches: 4. Germline values: CDR1 MDHEN, CDR2 SYDVKM. The CDR3 runs 15 residues. CDR3: CASRPDRDSYNEQFF. The DNA of the CDR3 is TGTGCCAGCAGACCGGACAGGGACTCCTACAATGAGCAGTTCTTC.

The genes are TRBV30 and TRBJ2-3; 8 bases are a match to TRBD2. This CDR3 comprises 17 residues. Trimming cost V 0 bases and J 6 bases; bases outside gene matches: 14. From germline, CDR1 is GTSNPN and CDR2 SVGIG (reference sequence). The CDR3 bases are TGTGCCTGGAGTGTAAGTCGTAACGGGAGGGCCCAGGATACGCAGTATTTT. Its translation is CAWSVSRNGRAQDTQYF.

The genes are TRBV5-8 and TRBJ2-1; maybe TRBD2 (5 bases). With 0 bases removed from V and 0 bases from J, the gap between germline ends came to 10 bases. The V gene's germline CDR1 is SGHTS and CDR2 YDEGEE. CDR3 length: 16 amino acids. CDR3 DNA sequence: TGTGCCAGCAGCTTGGTCCCGGGGAGCTCCTACAATGAGCAGTTCTTC. It encodes CASSLVPGSSYNEQFF.

The V and J genes are TRBV19 and TRBJ2-1, with a possible D match to TRBD2 (5 bases). The CDR3 totals 14 residues. Trimming cost V 5 bases and J 5 bases, with 13 bases left between them. Looked up from germline, CDR1 is LNHDA and CDR2 is SQIVND (reference sequence). Written as DNA, the CDR3 is TGTGCCAGTAGTTTCGGCGGGTCTAACAATGAGCAGTTCTTC. This translates into CASSFGGSNNEQFF. The whole variable domain, filled in from reference TRBV19 and TRBJ2-1, reads DGGITQSPKYLFRKEGQNVTLSCEQNLNHDAMYWYRQDPGQGLRLIYYSQIVNDFQKGDIAEGYSVSREKKESFPLTVTSAQKNPTAFYLCASSFGGSNNEQFFGPGTRLTVL.